Listed below are T cell receptor beta chains from one sample, sequenced in a study of HIV-infected children after antiretroviral therapy interruption. TCRdb reprocessed the 3' RACE reads with MiXCR, giving one entry per CDR3 protein. The repertoire has more than 85,000 distinct CDR3 sequences, approximately 6.9% of them found once; the top ten carry roughly 1%. The sequenced sample was CD45RA+ CD4+ T cells from PBMCs, pooled from several time points, obtained from a donor given antiretroviral therapy, either interrupted or continuous. All receptors derive from a pool of human donors with HIV. Each CDR3 is given with its conserved first and last residue. D genes are given only for firm matches. Part of the rows lack a size; the others show once, few, many or a class for expanded clones.

clone_size j_call d_call cdr3_length v_call cdr3_aa cdr3_nt
. TRBJ1-2 . 14 TRBV5-4 CASSLGQGFGGYTF TGTGCCAGCAGCTTGGGCCAGGGGTTCGGTGGCTACACCTTC
few TRBJ1-5 . 16 TRBV5-3 CARSLEDRPMGQPQHF TGTGCCAGAAGCTTGGAGGACCGCCCGATGGGTCAGCCCCAGCATTTT
many TRBJ2-7 . 15 TRBV11-3 CASSWGSGGTYEQYF TGTGCCAGCAGCTGGGGGTCTGGGGGCACTTACGAGCAGTACTTC
many TRBJ2-1 . 14 TRBV20-1 CSARERQSYNEQFF TGCAGTGCTAGAGAACGACAGTCCTACAATGAGCAGTTCTTC
few TRBJ2-2 TRBD2 14 TRBV19 CASSRWREDWELFF TGTGCCAGTAGTCGGTGGCGGGAGGATTGGGAGCTGTTTTTT
many TRBJ2-6 . 19 TRBV15 CATSRDPGHLTAGANVLTF TGTGCCACCAGCAGAGACCCGGGTCACCTGACAGCTGGGGCCAACGTCCTGACTTTC
many TRBJ2-7 TRBD1 14 TRBV11-2 CASRQGQGAHEQYF TGTGCCAGCAGACAAGGACAGGGGGCACACGAGCAGTACTTC
. TRBJ2-7 . 13 TRBV7-6 CASSLSPEGEQYF TGTGCCAGCAGCTTATCCCCGGAGGGGGAGCAGTACTTC
few TRBJ2-7 . 13 TRBV19 CASSIGHSYEQYF TGTGCCAGTAGTATTGGACACTCCTACGAGCAGTACTTC
many TRBJ2-5 . 14 TRBV5-4 CASSWGQGNSTQYF TGTGCCAGCAGCTGGGGGCAGGGGAATTCGACCCAGTACTTC
few TRBJ2-3 . 12 TRBV3-1 CASSQTEDTQYF TGTGCCAGCAGCCAAACCGAAGATACGCAGTATTTT
many TRBJ2-7 . 14 TRBV12-5 CASGLGTYYYEQYF TGTGCTAGTGGTTTGGGGACATACTACTACGAGCAGTACTTC
many TRBJ2-7 TRBD2 14 TRBV28 CASSLSGSAYEQYF TGTGCCAGCAGTTTGAGCGGGAGCGCCTACGAGCAGTACTTC
many TRBJ2-1 TRBD2 13 TRBV9 CASSARLAAEQFF TGTGCCAGCAGCGCCCGACTAGCAGCTGAGCAGTTCTTC
many TRBJ2-5 . 14 TRBV2 CASRAGTNQETQYF TGTGCCAGCAGAGCCGGGACAAACCAAGAGACCCAGTACTTC
once TRBJ2-7 TRBD1 15 TRBV9 CASSVQDRGPYEQYF TGTGCCAGCAGCGTCCAGGACAGGGGGCCCTACGAGCAGTACTTC
many TRBJ2-2 TRBD2 16 TRBV6-5 CASSYSAGLVTGELFF TGTGCCAGCAGTTACTCAGCGGGGTTAGTCACCGGGGAGCTGTTTTTT
many TRBJ2-1 . 13 TRBV5-6 CASSIPGFNEQFF TGTGCCAGCAGTATCCCCGGTTTCAATGAGCAGTTCTTC
many TRBJ2-5 . 13 TRBV10-1 CASSLDLQETQYF TGCGCCAGCAGCCTGGACCTTCAAGAGACCCAGTACTTC
many TRBJ1-2 . 13 TRBV19 CASGTLGRYGYTF TGTGCCAGTGGAACCCTGGGGCGCTATGGCTACACCTTC
. TRBJ2-3 TRBD1 15 TRBV23-1 CANDPKGQSTDTQYF TGCGCCAACGACCCGAAGGGACAGAGCACAGATACGCAGTATTTT
many TRBJ2-3 . 15 TRBV19 CASSKTGSSSDTQYF TGTGCCAGTAGTAAAACAGGGTCAAGTTCCGATACGCAGTATTTT
few TRBJ1-2 . 11 TRBV2 CASRPSMGYTF TGTGCCAGCCGCCCGTCGATGGGCTACACCTTC
. TRBJ1-2 TRBD1 17 TRBV6-1 CASSEALGTGVNYGYTF TGTGCCAGCAGTGAAGCGCTGGGTACAGGGGTTAACTATGGCTACACCTTC
many TRBJ1-4 . 15 TRBV9 CASSVGALSNEKLFF TGTGCCAGCAGCGTAGGGGCCCTCTCTAATGAAAAACTGTTTTTT
. TRBJ1-1 . 13 TRBV12-3/TRBV12-4 CASSLRGITEAFF TGTGCCAGCAGTTTAAGGGGAATCACTGAAGCTTTCTTT
many TRBJ2-7 . 15 TRBV12-3/TRBV12-4 CASSLTGISTYEQYF TGTGCCAGCAGTTTGACGGGGATTTCAACCTACGAGCAGTACTTC
few TRBJ2-7 TRBD2 15 TRBV10-3 CAISESTSGRGEQYF TGTGCCATCAGTGAATCGACTAGCGGGAGAGGCGAGCAGTACTTC
many TRBJ2-3 . 16 TRBV7-2 CASSLLTGRSTDTQYF TGTGCCAGCAGCTTGTTAACGGGCAGGTCCACAGATACGCAGTATTTT
many TRBJ2-7 . 15 TRBV18 CASSPTGHNPYEQYF TGTGCCAGCTCACCAACAGGTCATAACCCGTACGAGCAGTACTTC
few TRBJ2-7 . 17 TRBV4-3 CASRGCQGLAEIYEQYF TGCGCCAGCAGGGGTTGTCAGGGACTCGCAGAAATCTACGAGCAGTACTTC
many TRBJ1-2 TRBD1 15 TRBV11-2 CASSLHRGTNYGYTF TGTGCCAGCAGCTTGCACAGGGGAACTAACTATGGCTACACCTTC
many TRBJ2-1 . 16 TRBV9 CASSYSTGSSYNEQFF TGTGCCAGCAGTTATTCAACAGGGTCCTCCTACAATGAGCAGTTCTTC
. TRBJ1-1 . 14 TRBV6-1 CASSEPASNTEAFF TGTGCCAGCAGTGAGCCGGCCTCGAACACTGAAGCTTTCTTT
many TRBJ2-5 TRBD2 16 TRBV11-2 CASSITSGRKGETQYF TGTGCCAGCAGCATCACTAGCGGGAGGAAGGGGGAGACCCAGTACTTC
few TRBJ1-2 TRBD1 14 TRBV2 CASSGQGVNYGYTF TGTGCCAGCAGTGGACAGGGGGTTAACTATGGCTACACCTTC
many TRBJ1-5 TRBD1 12 TRBV6-6 CASSQGNQPQHF TGTGCCAGCTCACAGGGGAATCAGCCCCAGCATTTT
few TRBJ2-3 . 15 TRBV5-5 CASSLLLQNTDTQYF TGTGCCAGCAGCTTGCTATTACAGAACACAGATACGCAGTATTTT
. TRBJ1-4 . 12 TRBV10-3 CAIGGADEKLFF TGTGCCATCGGGGGCGCGGATGAAAAACTGTTTTTT
many TRBJ1-1 . 14 TRBV9 CASSGRQLNTEAFF TGTGCCAGCAGCGGACGACAGTTGAACACTGAAGCTTTCTTT
medium-sized TRBJ2-6 . 17 TRBV28 CASSSPQGGSGANVLTF TGTGCCAGCAGTTCACCCCAGGGAGGATCTGGGGCCAACGTCCTGACTTTC
few TRBJ1-2 TRBD1 14 TRBV10-3 CAIRSGGTGYGYTF TGTGCCATCAGGTCCGGTGGGACAGGATATGGCTACACCTTC
many TRBJ1-1 . 15 TRBV20-1 CSARVLALMNTEAFF TGCAGTGCTAGAGTTTTAGCGCTTATGAACACTGAAGCTTTCTTT
many TRBJ1-2 . 15 TRBV12-3/TRBV12-4 CASSLTGIWNHGYTF TGTGCCAGCAGTCTAACAGGGATCTGGAACCATGGCTACACCTTC
many TRBJ2-2 . 15 TRBV25-1 CASRVTGRNTGELFF TGTGCCAGCAGGGTCACAGGGAGGAACACCGGGGAGCTGTTTTTT
many TRBJ1-3 TRBD1 16 TRBV27 CASSPGQGPSGNTIYF TGTGCCAGCAGTCCCGGACAGGGTCCCTCTGGAAACACCATATATTTT
many TRBJ2-2 TRBD1 17 TRBV12-3/TRBV12-4 CATQLLRGPSRTGELFF TGTGCCACCCAACTTCTCAGGGGGCCCTCTCGCACCGGGGAGCTGTTTTTT
few TRBJ2-1 . 13 TRBV20-1 CSARGGGRNEQFF TGCAGTGCCCGAGGGGGGGGACGTAATGAGCAGTTCTTC
many TRBJ2-1 . 11 TRBV2 CASTESYEQFF TGTGCCAGCACCGAGAGCTATGAGCAGTTCTTC